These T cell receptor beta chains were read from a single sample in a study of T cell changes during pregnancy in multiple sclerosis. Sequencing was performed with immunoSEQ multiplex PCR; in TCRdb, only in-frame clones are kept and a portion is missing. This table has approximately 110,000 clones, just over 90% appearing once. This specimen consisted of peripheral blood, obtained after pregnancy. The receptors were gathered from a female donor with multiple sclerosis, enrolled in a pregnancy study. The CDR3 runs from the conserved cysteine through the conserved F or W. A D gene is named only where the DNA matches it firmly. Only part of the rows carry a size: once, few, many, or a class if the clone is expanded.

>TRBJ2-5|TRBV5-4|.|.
CASSSPGGIETQYF
TGTGCCAGCAGCTCCCCAGGTGGTATAGAGACCCAGTACTTC
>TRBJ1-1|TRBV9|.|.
CASSVGGTAIHTEAFF
TGTGCCAGCAGCGTAGGGGGCACAGCTATCCACACTGAAGCTTTCTTT
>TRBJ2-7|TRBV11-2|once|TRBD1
CASSSRDRGVYEQYF
TGTGCCAGCAGCTCCCGGGACAGGGGGGTCTACGAGCAGTACTTC
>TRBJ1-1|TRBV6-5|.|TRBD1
CASSYNDRGGTEAFF
TGTGCCAGCAGTTACAACGACAGGGGGGGTACTGAAGCTTTCTTT
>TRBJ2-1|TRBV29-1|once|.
CSVLSYEQFF
TGCAGCGTTCTGTCTTATGAGCAGTTCTTC
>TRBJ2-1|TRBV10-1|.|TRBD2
CASSEQRGGDNEQFF
TGCGCCAGCAGTGAGCAGCGGGGGGGGGACAATGAGCAGTTCTTC
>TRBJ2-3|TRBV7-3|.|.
CASSWTDRHTDTQYF
TGTGCCAGCAGCTGGACTGACAGGCACACAGATACGCAGTATTTT
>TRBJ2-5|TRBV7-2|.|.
CASSPSDSKTQYF
TGTGCCAGCAGCCCCTCGGACAGCAAGACCCAGTACTTC
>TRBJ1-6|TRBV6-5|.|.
CASSYRGDSPLHF
TGTGCCAGCAGTTACAGAGGTGACTCACCCCTCCACTTT
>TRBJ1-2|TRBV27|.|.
CASSPGATPGYTF
TGTGCCAGCAGCCCTGGGGCTACTCCTGGCTACACCTTC
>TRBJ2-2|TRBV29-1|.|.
CSVRDTLYTGELFF
TGCAGCGTTCGTGACACCCTATACACCGGGGAGCTGTTTTTT
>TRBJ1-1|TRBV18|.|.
CASSPGVGTEAFF
TGTGCCAGCTCACCAGGAGTCGGGACTGAAGCTTTCTTT
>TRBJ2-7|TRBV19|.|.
CASSSTGLTYEQYF
TGTGCCAGTAGTAGTACAGGGTTAACCTACGAGCAGTACTTC
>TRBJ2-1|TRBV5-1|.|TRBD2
CASSLEVGSGGNNEQFF
TGCGCCAGCAGCTTGGAGGTGGGGAGCGGGGGGAACAATGAGCAGTTCTTC
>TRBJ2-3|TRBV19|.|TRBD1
CASIPGQGPTDTQYF
TGTGCCAGTATACCGGGACAGGGCCCCACAGATACGCAGTATTTT
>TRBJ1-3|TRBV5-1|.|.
CASRNRTSGNTIYF
TGCGCCAGCAGAAACAGGACCTCTGGAAACACCATATATTTT
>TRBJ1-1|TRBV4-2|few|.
CASSQDRTEAFF
TGTGCCAGCAGCCAAGACCGGACTGAAGCTTTCTTT